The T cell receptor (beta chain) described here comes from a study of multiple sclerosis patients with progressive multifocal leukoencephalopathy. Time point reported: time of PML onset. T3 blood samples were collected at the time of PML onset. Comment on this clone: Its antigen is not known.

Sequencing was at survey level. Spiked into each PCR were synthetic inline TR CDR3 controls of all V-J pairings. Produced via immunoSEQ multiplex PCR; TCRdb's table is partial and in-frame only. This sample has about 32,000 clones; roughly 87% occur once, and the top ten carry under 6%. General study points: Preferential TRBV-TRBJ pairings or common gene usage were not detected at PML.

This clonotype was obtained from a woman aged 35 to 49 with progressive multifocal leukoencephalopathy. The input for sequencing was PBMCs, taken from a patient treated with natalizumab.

The CDR3 loop is CASSFFYEQYF. For the CDR3, the DNA is TGTGCCAGCAGCTTTTTCTACGAGCAGTACTTC. The chain is built from TRBV7-9 and TRBJ2-7; no reliable D call. CDR1 is SEHNR, CDR2 FQNEAQ, per germline (reference sequence). The CDR3 spans 11 residues. V dropped 3 bases and J dropped 3 bases, with 3 bases sitting between them.